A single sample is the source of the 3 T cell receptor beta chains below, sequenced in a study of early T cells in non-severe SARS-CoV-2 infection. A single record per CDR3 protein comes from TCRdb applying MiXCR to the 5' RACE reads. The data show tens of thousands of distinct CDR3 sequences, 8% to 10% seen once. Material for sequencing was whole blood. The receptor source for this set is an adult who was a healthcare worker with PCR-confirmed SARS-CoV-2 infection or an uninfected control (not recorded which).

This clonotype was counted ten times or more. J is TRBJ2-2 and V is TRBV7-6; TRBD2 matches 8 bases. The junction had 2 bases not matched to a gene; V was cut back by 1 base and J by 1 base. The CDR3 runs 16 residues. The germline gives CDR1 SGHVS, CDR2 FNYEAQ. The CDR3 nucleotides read TGTGCCAGCAGCTTAGGGCTAGCGGGGAACACCGGGGAGCTGTTTTTT. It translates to CASSLGLAGNTGELFF. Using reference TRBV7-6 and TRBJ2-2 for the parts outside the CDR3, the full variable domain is GAGVSQSPRYKVTKRGQDVALRCDPISGHVSLYWYRQALGQGPEFLTYFNYEAQQDKSGLPNDRFSAERPEGSISTLTIQRTEQRDSAMYRCASSLGLAGNTGELFFGEGSRLTVL.

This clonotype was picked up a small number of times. In DNA, the CDR3 is TGCGCCAGCAGCTTGATCGGTCAGAACCAAGAGACCCAGTACTTC. This encodes CASSLIGQNQETQYF. The chain is built from TRBV5-1 and TRBJ2-5, with no clear D. Per germline, CDR1 SGHRS and CDR2 YFSETQ. This CDR3 has 15 amino acids. V was shortened by 1 base and J by 0 bases, with 10 bases between the two germline ends.

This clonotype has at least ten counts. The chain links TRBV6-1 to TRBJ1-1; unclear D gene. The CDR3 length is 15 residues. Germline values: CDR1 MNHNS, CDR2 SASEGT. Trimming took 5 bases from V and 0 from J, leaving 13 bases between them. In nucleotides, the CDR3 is TGTGCCAGCAGTAGGACCGGGTTCATGAACACTGAAGCTTTCTTT. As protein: CASSRTGFMNTEAFF.